The entry that follows covers one TCR beta chain sequence. The antigen remains undetermined. TCRdb processed the RT-PCR reads anew with MiXCR; each CDR3 protein has one entry. The table shows about 830,000 distinct CDR3 sequences, with 18% occurring only once. This sample is drawn from a study of response to subunit inactivated influenza vaccine. Points from the study as a whole: Few additional T cells are recruited per seasonal influenza vaccination, authors suggested.

V trimming: 10 bases; J trimming: 5 bases; junction bases outside the gene matches: 11. CDR1 and CDR2 (germline): ENHRY, SYGVKD. This CDR3 comprises 14 residues. V and J are TRBV10-3 and TRBJ2-1; 7 bases fit TRBD2. This sequence was found in a man in his fifties who received an inactivated influenza vaccine. Sequenced material: PBMCs from blood, taken about 5 days after vaccination. This chain's CDR3 is CATGAGASNNEQFF. The DNA of the CDR3 is TGTGCCACTGGGGCGGGAGCTTCGAACAATGAGCAGTTCTTC.